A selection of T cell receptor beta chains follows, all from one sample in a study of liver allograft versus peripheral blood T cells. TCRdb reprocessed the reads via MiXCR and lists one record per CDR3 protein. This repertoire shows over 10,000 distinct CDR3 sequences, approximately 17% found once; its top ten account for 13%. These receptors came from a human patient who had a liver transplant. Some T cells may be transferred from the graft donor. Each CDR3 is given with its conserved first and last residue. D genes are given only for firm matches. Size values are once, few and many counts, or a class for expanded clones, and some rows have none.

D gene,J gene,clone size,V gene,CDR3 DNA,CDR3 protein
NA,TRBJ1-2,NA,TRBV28,TGTGCCAGCAGTGAAATTGGGGGTCAGGGGCTCTCCTACACCTTC,CASSEIGGQGLSYTF
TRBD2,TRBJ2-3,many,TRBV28,TGTGCCAGCAGTTTTACCGGAGCTAGCGGGGGACGTTTGGATACGCAGTATTTT,CASSFTGASGGRLDTQYF
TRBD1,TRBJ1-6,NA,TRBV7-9,TGTGCCAGCAGCTTAGGGACAGGGATTTCACCCCTCCACTTT,CASSLGTGISPLHF
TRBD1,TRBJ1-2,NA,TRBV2,TGTGCCAGCAGTAAAACACTCAGGGGGGATGGCTACACCTTC,CASSKTLRGDGYTF
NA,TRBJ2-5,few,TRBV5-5,TGTGCCAGCAGCTTGCAGGAACAAGAGACCCAGTACTTC,CASSLQEQETQYF
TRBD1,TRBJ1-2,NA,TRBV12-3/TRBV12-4,TGTGCCAGCACCCTTGACAGGGGGCTTGGCTACACCTTC,CASTLDRGLGYTF
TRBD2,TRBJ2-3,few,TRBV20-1,TGCAGTGCTCCCCCCGGGACTAGGTGGACAGATACGCAGTATTTT,CSAPPGTRWTDTQYF
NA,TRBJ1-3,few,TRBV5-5,TGTGCCAGCAGCTTGGAACAGAGTTTCGGAAACACCATATATTTT,CASSLEQSFGNTIYF
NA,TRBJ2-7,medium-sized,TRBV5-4,TGTGCCAGCAGCTTGGACGGGACCTACGAGCAGTACTTC,CASSLDGTYEQYF
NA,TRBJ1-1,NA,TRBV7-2,TGTGCCAGCAGCTTAGCCTTCGGAGCCTATGAAGCTTTCTTT,CASSLAFGAYEAFF
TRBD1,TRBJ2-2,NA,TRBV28,TGTGCCAGCAGTTCTCCGACAGGGTTGGACACCGGGGAGCTGTTTTTT,CASSSPTGLDTGELFF
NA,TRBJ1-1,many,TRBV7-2,TGTGCCAGCAGCTCCCGACAGTCCATGAACACTGAAGCTTTCTTT,CASSSRQSMNTEAFF
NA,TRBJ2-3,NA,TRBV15,TGTGCCACCAGCAGAGATCTGGGGAGGGATACGCAGTATTTT,CATSRDLGRDTQYF
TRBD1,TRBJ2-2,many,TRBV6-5,TGTGCCAGCAGTCGACAGGGGAACACCGGGGAGCTGTTTTTT,CASSRQGNTGELFF
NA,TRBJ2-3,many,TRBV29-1,TGCAGCGTGGGGACTCGTGCAGATACGCAGTATTTT,CSVGTRADTQYF
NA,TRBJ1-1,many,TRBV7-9,TGTGCCAGCAGCCGAGACACGGTCACTGAAGCTTTCTTT,CASSRDTVTEAFF
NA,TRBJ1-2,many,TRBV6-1,TGTGCCAGCAGCGTTAACGGTCTATATGGCTACACCTTC,CASSVNGLYGYTF
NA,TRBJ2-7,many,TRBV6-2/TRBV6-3,TGTGCCAGCAGCGACCCTGGGACGGTACACTACGAGCAGTACTTC,CASSDPGTVHYEQYF
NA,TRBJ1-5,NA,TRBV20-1,TGCAGTGCTAGAGGCTTTAGCAATCAGCCCCAGCATTTT,CSARGFSNQPQHF
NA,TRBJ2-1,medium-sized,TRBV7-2,TGTGCCAGCAGCTTGGAGTCCTCCTACAATGAGCAGTTCTTC,CASSLESSYNEQFF
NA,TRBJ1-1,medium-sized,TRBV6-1,TGTGCCAGCAGTGGCCTGGGGGTCACGGGCACTGAAGCTTTCTTT,CASSGLGVTGTEAFF
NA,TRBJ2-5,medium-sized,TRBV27,TGTGCCAGCAGAACAGGGGGGGCAGAGACCCAGTACTTC,CASRTGGAETQYF
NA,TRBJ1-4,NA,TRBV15,TGTGCCACCAGCAGTTGGGACAATGCAGCAACTAATGAAAAACTGTTTTTT,CATSSWDNAATNEKLFF
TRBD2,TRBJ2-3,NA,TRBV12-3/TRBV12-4,TGTGCCAGCAGTTTATGGGTGCCTAGCGGGAGCAGGGATACGCAGTATTTT,CASSLWVPSGSRDTQYF
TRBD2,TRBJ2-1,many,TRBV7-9,TGTGCCAGCAGCTTAGAACGGGAGGACAATGAGCAGTTCTTC,CASSLEREDNEQFF
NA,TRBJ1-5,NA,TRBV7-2,TGTGCCAGCAGCCTCTGGGTTGATAGCAATCAGCCCCAGCATTTT,CASSLWVDSNQPQHF
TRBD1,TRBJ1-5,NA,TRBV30,TGTGCCTGGAGTGTCTACAGGGGCGGCCCCTATAGCAATCAGCCCCAGCATTTT,CAWSVYRGGPYSNQPQHF
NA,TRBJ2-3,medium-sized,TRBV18,TGTGCCAGCTCTACCAACACAGATACGCAGTATTTT,CASSTNTDTQYF
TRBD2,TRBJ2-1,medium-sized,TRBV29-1,TGCAGCGTTGCCGGGACTAGCGGGAGGATCTACAATGAGCAGTTCTTC,CSVAGTSGRIYNEQFF
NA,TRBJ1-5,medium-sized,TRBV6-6,TGTGCCAGCAGCTCCGGGACCCTTAATCAGCCCCAGCATTTT,CASSSGTLNQPQHF
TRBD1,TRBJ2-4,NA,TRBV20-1,TGCAGTGCCGGCCTGAGACAGGGCAACATTCAGTACTTC,CSAGLRQGNIQYF
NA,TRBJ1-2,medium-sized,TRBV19,TGTGCCAGTAGTACCCCAAGTCGGGTCCGCGCGAACTATGGCTACACCTTC,CASSTPSRVRANYGYTF
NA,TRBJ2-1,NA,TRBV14,TGTGCCAGCAGCCAAGCAGTGGGGGCCGGGTCCTACAATGAGCAGTTCTTC,CASSQAVGAGSYNEQFF
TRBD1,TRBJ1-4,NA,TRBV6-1,TGTGCCAGCAGACCTTGGACAGGAGTAATTGAAAAACTGTTTTTT,CASRPWTGVIEKLFF
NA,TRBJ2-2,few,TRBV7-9,TGTGCCAGCAGCTTAGTTGGTTGGGAGCTTCTTTCCGTCGGGGAGCTGTTTTTT,CASSLVGWELLSVGELFF